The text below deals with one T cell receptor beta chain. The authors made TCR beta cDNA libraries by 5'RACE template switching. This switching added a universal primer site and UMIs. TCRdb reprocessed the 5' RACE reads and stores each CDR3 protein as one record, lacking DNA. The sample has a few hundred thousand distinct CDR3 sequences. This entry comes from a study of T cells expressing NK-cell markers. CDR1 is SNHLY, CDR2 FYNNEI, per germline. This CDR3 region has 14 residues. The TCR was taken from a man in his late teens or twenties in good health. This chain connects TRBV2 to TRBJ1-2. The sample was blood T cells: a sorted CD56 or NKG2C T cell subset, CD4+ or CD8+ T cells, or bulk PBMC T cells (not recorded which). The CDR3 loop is CASSESGEGYGYTF. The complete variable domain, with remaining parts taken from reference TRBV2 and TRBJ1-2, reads EPEVTQTPSHQVTQMGQEVILRCVPISNHLYFYWYRQILGQKVEFLVSFYNNEISEKSEIFDDQFSVERPDGSNFTLKIRSTKLEDSAMYFCASSESGEGYGYTFGSGTRLTVV.